The 2 T cell receptor beta chains below come from one sample, sequenced in a study of T cell responses to AZD1222 COVID-19 vaccine. Libraries were prepared by immunoSEQ multiplex PCR; TCRdb keeps only in-frame clonotypes and omits some of them. The sample gives over 120,000 clones, roughly 84% of which show up once; less than 6% is in the top ten. Sequences were derived from peripheral blood, sampled 28 days after the second AZD1222 dose. The receptors shown here come from an adult who received the AZD1222 COVID-19 vaccine.

The chain joins TRBV7-2 to TRBJ2-5; 8 nucleotides align to TRBD1. The J segment lost 5 bases and the V segment lost 4 bases, leaving 15 bases of the junction unmatched. The CDR3 is 17 amino acids. Per germline, CDR1 SGHTA and CDR2 FQGNSA. CDR3 region: CASSSTFGRGPGETQYF. As DNA, the CDR3 is TGTGCCAGCAGCTCCACGTTCGGCAGGGGGCCAGGGGAGACCCAGTACTTC.

J is TRBJ1-4 and V is TRBV28; tentatively, D is TRBD1 (6 bases). The CDR3 extends over 15 amino acids. V was shortened by 2 bases and J by 3 bases, with 10 bases between the two germline ends. The germline gives CDR1 MDHEN, CDR2 SYDVKM. CDR3 nucleotides: TGTGCCAGCAGTTTAATGGGGGGCCCTAATGAAAAACTGTTTTTT. Translating gives CASSLMGGPNEKLFF.